The table lists the clone carrying this T cell receptor beta chain with a few counts. This record belongs to a study of cytomegalovirus exposure and HLA in healthy donors. The PCR ran on 60 Vbeta and 13 Jbeta primers. Clones were sequenced by immunoSEQ multiplex PCR, and TCRdb holds only the in-frame ones, with some missing. The repertoire holds approximately 140,000 clones, with roughly three quarters as singletons. V was cut by 6 bases and J by 3 bases, with 14 bases left in between. Germline loops: CDR1 SQVTM, CDR2 ANQGSEA. CDR3 length: 13 amino acids. This TCR came from a female donor in good health and CMV-seronegative. Source material: PBMCs. The gene calls are TRBV29-1 and TRBJ2-5; possibly TRBD2 for D (6 bases). CDR3 sequence (DNA): TGCAGCGTGGGTATGCGGGGAAAAGAGACCCAGTACTTC. Translation: CSVGMRGKETQYF.